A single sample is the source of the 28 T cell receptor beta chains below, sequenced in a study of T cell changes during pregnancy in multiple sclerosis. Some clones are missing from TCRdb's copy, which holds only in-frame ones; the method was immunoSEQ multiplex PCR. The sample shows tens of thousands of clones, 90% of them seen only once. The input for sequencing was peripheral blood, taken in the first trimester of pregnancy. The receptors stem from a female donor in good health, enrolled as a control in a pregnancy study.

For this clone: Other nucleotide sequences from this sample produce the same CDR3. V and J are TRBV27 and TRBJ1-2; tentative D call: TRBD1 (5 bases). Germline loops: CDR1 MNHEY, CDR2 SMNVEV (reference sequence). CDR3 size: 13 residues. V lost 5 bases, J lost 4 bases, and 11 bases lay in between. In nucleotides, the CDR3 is TGTGCCAGCAGTCCGGGACTTAGCTATGGCTACACCTTC. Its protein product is CASSPGLSYGYTF.

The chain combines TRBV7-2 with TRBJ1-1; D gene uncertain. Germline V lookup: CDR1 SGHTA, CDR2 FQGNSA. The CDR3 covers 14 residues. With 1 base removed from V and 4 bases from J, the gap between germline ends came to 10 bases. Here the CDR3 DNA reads TGTGCCAGCAGCTTAGGGAGTGCATTCACTGAAGCTTTCTTT. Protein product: CASSLGSAFTEAFF.

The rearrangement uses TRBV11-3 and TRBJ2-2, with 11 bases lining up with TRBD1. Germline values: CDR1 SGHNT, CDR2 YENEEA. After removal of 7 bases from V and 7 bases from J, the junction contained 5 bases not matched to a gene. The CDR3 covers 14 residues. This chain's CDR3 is CASKGQGVGGELFF. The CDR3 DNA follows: TGTGCCAGCAAGGGACAGGGGGTAGGCGGGGAGCTGTTTTTT.

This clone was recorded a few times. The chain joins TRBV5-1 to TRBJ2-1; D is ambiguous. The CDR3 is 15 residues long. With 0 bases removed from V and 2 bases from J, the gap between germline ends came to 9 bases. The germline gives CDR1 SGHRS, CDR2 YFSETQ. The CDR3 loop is CASSLDIVTYNEQFF. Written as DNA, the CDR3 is TGCGCCAGCAGCTTGGATATAGTTACCTACAATGAGCAGTTCTTC.

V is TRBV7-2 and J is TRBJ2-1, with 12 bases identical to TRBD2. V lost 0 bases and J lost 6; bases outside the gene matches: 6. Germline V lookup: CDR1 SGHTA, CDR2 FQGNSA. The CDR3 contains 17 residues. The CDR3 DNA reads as TGTGCCAGCAGCTTAGCTTCTAGCGGGAGGGTGGGCAATGAGCAGTTCTTC. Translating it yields CASSLASSGRVGNEQFF. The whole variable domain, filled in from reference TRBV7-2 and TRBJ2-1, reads GAGVSQSPSNKVTEKGKDVELRCDPISGHTALYWYRQSLGQGLEFLIYFQGNSAPDKSGLPSDRFSAERTGGSVSTLTIQRTQQEDSAVYLCASSLASSGRVGNEQFFGPGTRLTVL.

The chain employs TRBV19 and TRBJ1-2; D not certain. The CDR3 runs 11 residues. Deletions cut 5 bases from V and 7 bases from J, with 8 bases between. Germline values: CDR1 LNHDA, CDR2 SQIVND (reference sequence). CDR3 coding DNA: TGTGCCAGTAGTGAACCAGGTGGCTACACCTTC. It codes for CASSEPGGYTF.

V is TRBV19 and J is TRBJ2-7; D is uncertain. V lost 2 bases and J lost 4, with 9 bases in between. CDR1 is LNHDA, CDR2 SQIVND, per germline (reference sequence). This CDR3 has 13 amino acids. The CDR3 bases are TGTGCCAGTAGTATACAGGTCGAGTACGAGCAGTACTTC. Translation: CASSIQVEYEQYF.

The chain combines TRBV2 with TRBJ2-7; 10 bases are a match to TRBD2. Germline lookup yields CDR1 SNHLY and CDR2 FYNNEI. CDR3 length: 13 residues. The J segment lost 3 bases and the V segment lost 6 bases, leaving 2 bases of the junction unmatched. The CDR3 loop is CASSLAGDYEQYF. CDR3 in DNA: TGTGCCAGCAGCCTAGCGGGAGACTACGAGCAGTACTTC.

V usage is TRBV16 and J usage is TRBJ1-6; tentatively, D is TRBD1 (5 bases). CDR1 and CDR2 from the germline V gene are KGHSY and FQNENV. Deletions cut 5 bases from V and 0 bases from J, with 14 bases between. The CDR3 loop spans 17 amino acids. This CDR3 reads CASSLADTSSYNSPLHF. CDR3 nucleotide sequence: TGTGCCAGCAGCTTGGCGGACACGAGCTCCTATAATTCACCCCTCCACTTT.

The CDR3 sequence: CASHRESEAFF. The CDR3 nucleotides read TGTGCTAGCCACAGGGAATCTGAAGCTTTCTTT. This rearrangement joins TRBV12-5 to TRBJ1-1; D is possibly TRBD1 (6 bases). Germline values: CDR1 LGHNT, CDR2 FRNRAP. The V gene lost 9 bases and the J gene lost 6 bases, with 11 bases spanning the gap. CDR3 length: 11 amino acids. The full variable domain, its missing parts supplied by reference TRBV12-5 and TRBJ1-1, is DARVTQTPRHKVTEMGQEVTMRCQPILGHNTVFWYRQTMMQGLELLAYFRNRAPLDDSGMPKDRFSAEMPDATLATLKIQPSEPRDSAVYFCASHRESEAFFGQGTRLTVV.

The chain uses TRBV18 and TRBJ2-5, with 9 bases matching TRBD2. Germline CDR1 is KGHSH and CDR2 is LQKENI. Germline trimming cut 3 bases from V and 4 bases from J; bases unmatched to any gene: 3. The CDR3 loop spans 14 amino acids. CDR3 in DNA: TGTGCCAGCTCACCGGGACTAGCCGGAGAGACCCAGTACTTC. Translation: CASSPGLAGETQYF.

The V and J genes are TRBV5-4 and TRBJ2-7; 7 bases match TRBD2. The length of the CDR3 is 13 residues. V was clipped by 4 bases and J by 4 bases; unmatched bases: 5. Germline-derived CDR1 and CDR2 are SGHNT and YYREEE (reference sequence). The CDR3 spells CASSEGLPYEQYF. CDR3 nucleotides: TGTGCCAGCAGCGAGGGACTACCTTACGAGCAGTACTTC.

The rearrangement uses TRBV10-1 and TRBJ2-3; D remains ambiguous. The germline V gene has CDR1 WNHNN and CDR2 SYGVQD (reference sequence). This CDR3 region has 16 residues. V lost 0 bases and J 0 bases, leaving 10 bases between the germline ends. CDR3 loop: CASSESPNFSTDTQYF. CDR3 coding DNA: TGCGCCAGCAGTGAGTCCCCCAACTTTAGCACAGATACGCAGTATTTT.

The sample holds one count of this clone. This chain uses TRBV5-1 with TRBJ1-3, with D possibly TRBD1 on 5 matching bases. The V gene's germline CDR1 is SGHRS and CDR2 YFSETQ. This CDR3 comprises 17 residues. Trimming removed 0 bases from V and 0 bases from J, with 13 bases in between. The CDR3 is CASSLAATASSGNTIYF. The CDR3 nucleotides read TGCGCCAGCAGCTTGGCTGCGACAGCCAGCTCTGGAAACACCATATATTTT.

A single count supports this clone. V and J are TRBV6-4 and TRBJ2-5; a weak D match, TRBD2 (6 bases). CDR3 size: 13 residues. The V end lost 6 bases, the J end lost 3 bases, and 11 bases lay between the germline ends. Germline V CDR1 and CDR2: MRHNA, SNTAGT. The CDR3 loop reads CASSPSAEETQYF. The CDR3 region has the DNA TGTGCCAGCAGCCCTAGCGCCGAAGAGACCCAGTACTTC.

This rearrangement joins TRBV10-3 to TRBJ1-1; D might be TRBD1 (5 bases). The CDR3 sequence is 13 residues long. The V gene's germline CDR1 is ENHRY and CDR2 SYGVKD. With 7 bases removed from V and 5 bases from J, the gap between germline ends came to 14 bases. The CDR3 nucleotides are TGTGCCATCACGAATTCGGGGGGAACTGAAGCTTTCTTT. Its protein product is CAITNSGGTEAFF.

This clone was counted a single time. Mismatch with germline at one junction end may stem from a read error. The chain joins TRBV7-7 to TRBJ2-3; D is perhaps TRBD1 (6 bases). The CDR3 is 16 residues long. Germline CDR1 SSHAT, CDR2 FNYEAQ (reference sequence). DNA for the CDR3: TGTGCTAGCAGCAGAGAGGGGGACCGGGCCTCGTCGAACATGTATTTT. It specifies CASSREGDRASSNMYF.

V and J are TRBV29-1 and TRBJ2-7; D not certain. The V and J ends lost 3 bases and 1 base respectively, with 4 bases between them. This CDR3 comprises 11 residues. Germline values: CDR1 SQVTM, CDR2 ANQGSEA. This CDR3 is CSVESSYEQYF. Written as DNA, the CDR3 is TGCAGCGTTGAGAGTTCCTACGAGCAGTACTTC.

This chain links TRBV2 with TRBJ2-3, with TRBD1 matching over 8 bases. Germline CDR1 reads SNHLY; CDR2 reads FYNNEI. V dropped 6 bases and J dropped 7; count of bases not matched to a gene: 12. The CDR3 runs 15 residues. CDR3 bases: TGTGCCAGCAGGGGAGGCTCAGGGGGCTTGAATACGCAGTATTTT. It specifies CASRGGSGGLNTQYF.

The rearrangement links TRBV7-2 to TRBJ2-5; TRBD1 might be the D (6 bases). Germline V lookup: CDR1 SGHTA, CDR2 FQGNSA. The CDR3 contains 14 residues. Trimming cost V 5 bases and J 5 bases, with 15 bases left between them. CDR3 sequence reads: CASSVQGRRETQYF. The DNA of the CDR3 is TGTGCCAGCAGCGTACAGGGACGAAGGGAGACCCAGTACTTC. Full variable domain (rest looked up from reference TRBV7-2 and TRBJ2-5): GAGVSQSPSNKVTEKGKDVELRCDPISGHTALYWYRQSLGQGLEFLIYFQGNSAPDKSGLPSDRFSAERTGGSVSTLTIQRTQQEDSAVYLCASSVQGRRETQYFGPGTRLLVL.

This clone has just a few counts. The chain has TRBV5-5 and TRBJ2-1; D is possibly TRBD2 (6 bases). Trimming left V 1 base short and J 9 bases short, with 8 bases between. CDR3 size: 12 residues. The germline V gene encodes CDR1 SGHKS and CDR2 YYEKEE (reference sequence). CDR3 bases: TGTGCCAGCAGCTTGTGGGGACTTGAGCAGTTCTTC. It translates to CASSLWGLEQFF.

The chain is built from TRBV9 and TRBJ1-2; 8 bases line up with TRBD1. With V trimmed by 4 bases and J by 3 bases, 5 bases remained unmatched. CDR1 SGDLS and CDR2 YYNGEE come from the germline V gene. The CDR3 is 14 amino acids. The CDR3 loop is CASSRTGSHYGYTF. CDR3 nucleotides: TGTGCCAGCAGCCGGACAGGGTCCCACTATGGCTACACCTTC.

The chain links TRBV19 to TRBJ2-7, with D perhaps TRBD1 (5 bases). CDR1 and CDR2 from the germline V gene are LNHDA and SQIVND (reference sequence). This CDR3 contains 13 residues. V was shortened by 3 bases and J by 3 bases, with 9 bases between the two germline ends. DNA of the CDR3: TGTGCCAGTAGTATCACAGGTAACTACGAGCAGTACTTC. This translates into CASSITGNYEQYF.

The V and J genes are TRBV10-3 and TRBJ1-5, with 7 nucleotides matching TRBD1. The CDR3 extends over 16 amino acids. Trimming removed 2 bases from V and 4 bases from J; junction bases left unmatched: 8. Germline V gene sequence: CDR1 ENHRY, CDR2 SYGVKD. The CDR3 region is CAISERGQQANQPQHF. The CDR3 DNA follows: TGTGCCATCAGTGAGAGGGGACAGCAGGCTAATCAGCCCCAGCATTTT.

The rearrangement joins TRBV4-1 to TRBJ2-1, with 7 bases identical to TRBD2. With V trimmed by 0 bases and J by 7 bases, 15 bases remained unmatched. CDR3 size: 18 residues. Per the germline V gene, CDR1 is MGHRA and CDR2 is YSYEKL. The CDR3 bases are TGCGCCAGCAGCCAAGATCCGTTGGCGTGGGAGGGAACGAATGAGCAGTTCTTC. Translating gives CASSQDPLAWEGTNEQFF.

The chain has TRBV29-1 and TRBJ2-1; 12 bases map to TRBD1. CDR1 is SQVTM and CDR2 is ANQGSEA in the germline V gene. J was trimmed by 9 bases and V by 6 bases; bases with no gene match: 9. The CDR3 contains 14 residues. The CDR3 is CSVGGTGGQGEQFF. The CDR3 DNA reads TGCAGCGTCGGAGGGACAGGGGGCCAGGGTGAGCAGTTCTTC.

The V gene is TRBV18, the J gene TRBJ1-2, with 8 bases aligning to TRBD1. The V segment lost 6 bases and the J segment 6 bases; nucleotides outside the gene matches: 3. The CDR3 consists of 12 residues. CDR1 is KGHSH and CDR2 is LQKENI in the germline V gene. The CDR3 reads CASSPGGDGYTF. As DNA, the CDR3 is TGTGCCAGCTCTCCAGGGGGCGATGGCTACACCTTC.

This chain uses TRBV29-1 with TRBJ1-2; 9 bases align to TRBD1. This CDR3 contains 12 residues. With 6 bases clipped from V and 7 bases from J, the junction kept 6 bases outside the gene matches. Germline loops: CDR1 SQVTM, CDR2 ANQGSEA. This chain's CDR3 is CSVTQGASGYTF. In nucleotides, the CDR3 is TGCAGCGTGACACAGGGGGCAAGTGGCTACACCTTC.